Below, 26 T cell receptor beta chains from the same sample are listed, as sequenced in a study of blood T cell repertoires in COVID-19 (dated by TCRdb to 2018 to 2021). Library preparation was by the immunoSEQ multiplex PCR assay. Here the immuneACCESS table is served through TCRdb, limited to in-frame sequences with V and J called. Missing clones are a known gap in these copies; in checked studies unresolved V genes cover under half, and the rest lacks a known reason. The sample table records about 410,000 clones; around 90% of these occur just once. Of the sample, about 0.57% falls within the top ten clones. Sequencing input: PBMCs or T cells enriched from blood (not recorded which). All receptors derive from a man aged 18 to 29 who had recovered from COVID-19.

This chain connects TRBV7-2 to TRBJ2-7, with D possibly matching TRBD1 (6 bases). The CDR3 is 14 amino acids. V was cut by 5 bases and J by 2 bases, with 13 bases left in between. In germline, CDR1 is SGHTA, CDR2 FQGNSA. The CDR3 region is CASSPGTFTYEQYF. The CDR3 nucleotides read TGTGCCAGCAGCCCCGGGACATTTACCTACGAGCAGTACTTC.

The J gene is TRBJ2-7, the V gene TRBV19; 7 bases fit TRBD1. The CDR3 is 15 amino acids. V was clipped by 1 base and J by 0 bases; unmatched bases: 3. Looked up from germline, CDR1 is LNHDA and CDR2 is SQIVND (reference sequence). The CDR3 sequence: CASSIGGQVSYEQYF. In nucleotides, the CDR3 is TGTGCCAGTAGTATAGGCGGACAGGTCTCCTACGAGCAGTACTTC.

The J gene is TRBJ1-1, the V gene TRBV9; D uncertain. Trimming cost V 0 bases and J 2 bases, with 8 bases left between them. The length of the CDR3 is 14 residues. Germline V lookup: CDR1 SGDLS, CDR2 YYNGEE. This CDR3 reads CASSVVPSNTEAFF. The CDR3 DNA reads TGTGCCAGCAGCGTAGTACCCAGTAACACTGAAGCTTTCTTT.

The chain combines TRBV5-1 with TRBJ1-5; 10 bases are a match to TRBD1. CDR1 and CDR2 from the germline V gene are SGHRS and YFSETQ. The CDR3 is 16 amino acids. J lost 2 bases, V lost 4 bases, and 6 bases had no gene match. The CDR3 nucleotides read TGCGCCAGCAGCCTCCGGGACAGGGGCGGCAATCAGCCCCAGCATTTT. Encoded protein: CASSLRDRGGNQPQHF.

The V gene is TRBV7-9, the J gene TRBJ1-6, with TRBD1 identical over 7 bases. In germline, CDR1 is SEHNR, CDR2 FQNEAQ (reference sequence). The CDR3 extends over 17 amino acids. Trimming removed 7 bases from V and 2 bases from J; junction bases left unmatched: 11. In DNA form, the CDR3 reads TGTGCCAGCACCCTTAGGGACAGAGGGACCTATAATTCACCCCTCCACTTT. Amino acids: CASTLRDRGTYNSPLHF.

The V and J genes are TRBV6-5 and TRBJ1-1; tentative D call: TRBD1 (6 bases). This CDR3 contains 13 residues. Per germline, CDR1 MNHEY and CDR2 SVGAGI. Trimming took off 5 bases at V and 6 bases at J, with 13 bases between the two ends. The CDR3 DNA is TGTGCCAGCAGTCAGGGGTATTCGCCTGAAGCTTTCTTT. This sequence encodes CASSQGYSPEAFF.

The chain is built from TRBV20-1 and TRBJ2-7; D is undetermined. Looked up from germline, CDR1 is DFQATT and CDR2 is SNEGSKA (reference sequence). The V gene lost 1 base and the J gene lost 5 bases, with 3 bases spanning the gap. This CDR3 spans 10 amino acids. The CDR3 reads CSARANEQYF. CDR3 bases: TGCAGTGCTAGAGCCAACGAGCAGTACTTC.

The chain is built from TRBV3-1 (or the pseudogene TRBV3-2) and TRBJ2-5; 14 positions agree with TRBD2. Germline values: CDR1 LGHDT, CDR2 YNNKEL (reference sequence). This CDR3 has 18 amino acids. The ends lost 0 bases at V and 5 bases at J; junction bases unmatched: 8. The CDR3 DNA reads TGTGCCAGCAGCCAAGAAAGCGGACTAGCGGGAGGTATGGAGACCCAGTACTTC. It codes for CASSQESGLAGGMETQYF.

The V and J genes are TRBV21-1 and TRBJ1-6; the table gives TRBD1 as D, unverified against the DNA. TRBV21-1 represents a pseudogene. This CDR3 contains 17 residues. DNA for the CDR3: TGTGCCAGCAGTCCGAGTAGGACAGGGGGTTATAATTCACCCCTCCACTTT. The encoded protein is CASSPSRTGGYNSPLHF.

The chain uses TRBV18 and TRBJ2-1, with TRBD1 as a possible D gene (5 bases). The CDR3 length is 15 residues. In germline, CDR1 is KGHSH, CDR2 LQKENI. V was trimmed by 0 bases and J by 7 bases, leaving 13 bases between them. The CDR3 here is CASSPPGSPGNEQFF. The CDR3 nucleotides read TGTGCCAGCTCACCACCGGGTTCCCCAGGGAATGAGCAGTTCTTC.

CDR3 bases: TGTGCCAGCAGCTTAGCGATAGGGGTTTTGGAGACCCAGTACTTC. It encodes CASSLAIGVLETQYF. V and J are TRBV7-9 and TRBJ2-5, with D possibly being TRBD1 (5 bases). The CDR3 is 15 residues long. The V and J ends lost 0 bases and 5 bases respectively, with 13 bases between them. Looked up from germline, CDR1 is SEHNR and CDR2 is FQNEAQ (reference sequence).

This sequence joins TRBV5-5 and TRBJ1-5, with D perhaps TRBD1 (5 bases). This CDR3 contains 15 residues. From germline, CDR1 is SGHKS and CDR2 YYEKEE (reference sequence). V was shortened by 3 bases and J by 3 bases, with 13 bases between the two germline ends. The CDR3 reads CASSWEGQINQPQHF. CDR3 DNA sequence: TGTGCCAGCAGCTGGGAGGGGCAGATCAATCAGCCCCAGCATTTT.

The CDR3 nucleotides are TGTGCCAGCAGTGTCGGGACTGTATCCTACGAGCAGTACTTC. Amino acids: CASSVGTVSYEQYF. The chain is built from TRBV2 and TRBJ2-7; a possible D gene is TRBD2 (6 bases). This CDR3 contains 14 residues. Germline values: CDR1 SNHLY, CDR2 FYNNEI. The germline V and J ends were trimmed by 4 bases and 1 base, with 11 bases remaining between them.

This chain uses TRBV27 with TRBJ1-5; TRBD1 matches 10 bases. J gave up 4 bases and V 6 bases, and 6 bases lay outside the gene matches. The CDR3 runs to 15 residues. The germline gives CDR1 MNHEY, CDR2 SMNVEV (reference sequence). The CDR3 reads CASSVGQGSNQPQHF. The DNA for the CDR3 is TGTGCCAGCAGCGTGGGACAGGGGTCAAATCAGCCCCAGCATTTT.

The chain recombines TRBV2 with TRBJ1-2; 7 bases are shared with TRBD1. With 6 bases clipped from V and 2 bases from J, the junction kept 9 bases outside the gene matches. Germline V gives CDR1 SNHLY, CDR2 FYNNEI. CDR3 length: 15 amino acids. CDR3 protein: CASRLTDRTNYGYTF. The CDR3 DNA is TGTGCCAGCAGATTGACGGACAGGACGAACTATGGCTACACCTTC.

The V gene is TRBV2, the J gene TRBJ1-5; D is uncertain. CDR1 and CDR2 (germline): SNHLY, FYNNEI. V lost 6 bases and J 0 bases, leaving 9 bases between the germline ends. The CDR3 is 14 amino acids. As DNA, the CDR3 is TGTGCCAGCAGCCAGGAGGATAGCAATCAGCCCCAGCATTTT. Its translation is CASSQEDSNQPQHF.

J is TRBJ2-3 and V is TRBV29-1; a weak D match, TRBD1 (6 bases). Germline CDR1 is SQVTM and CDR2 is ANQGSEA. The CDR3 sequence is 14 residues long. V lost 6 bases, J lost 1 base, and 14 bases lay in between. CDR3 loop: CSVQGPTRTDTQYF. In DNA form, the CDR3 reads TGCAGCGTACAGGGCCCAACCCGCACAGATACGCAGTATTTT.

The V call is TRBV7-8, the J call TRBJ1-5, with 10 nucleotides matching TRBD1. Germline loops: CDR1 SGHVS, CDR2 FQNEAQ. The CDR3 loop spans 16 amino acids. V lost 5 bases and J lost 1; bases outside the gene matches: 5. The CDR3 DNA sequence: TGTGCCAGCAGCCGACAGGGGGCTGTGAGCAATCAGCCCCAGCATTTT. It yields the protein CASSRQGAVSNQPQHF.

This sequence joins TRBV10-1 and TRBJ2-1; 7 positions agree with TRBD1. This CDR3 contains 12 residues. Germline V gene lookup returns CDR1 WNHNN and CDR2 SYGVQD (reference sequence). The CDR3 sequence is CATGERGNEQFF. In DNA, the CDR3 is TGCGCTACAGGGGAAAGAGGGAATGAGCAGTTCTTC.

This clone was seen a few times. This rearrangement joins TRBV15 to TRBJ1-2, with unresolved D. Germline lookup yields CDR1 LNHNV and CDR2 YYDKDF (reference sequence). V dropped 1 base and J dropped 4 bases, with 10 bases sitting between them. There are 14 residues in the CDR3. For the CDR3, the DNA is TGTGCCACCAGCAGAGGGGCAGGTATCTATGGCTACACCTTC. Translated: CATSRGAGIYGYTF.

The table lists this clone with a few counts. The chain joins TRBV29-1 to TRBJ1-2; 8 nucleotides line up with TRBD1. CDR3 length: 13 residues. The trim removed 6 bases at V and 11 bases at J, leaving 14 bases unmatched. Germline-derived CDR1 and CDR2 are SQVTM and ANQGSEA. The DNA of the CDR3 is TGCAGCGTAGCCGGGACAGGAGGTCCATTTTACACCTTC. As protein: CSVAGTGGPFYTF.

V gene TRBV28 combines with J gene TRBJ1-6, with a tentative D call TRBD1 (6 bases). V lost 6 bases and J 10 bases, leaving 16 bases between the germline ends. The CDR3 runs 14 residues. Germline CDR1 is MDHEN and CDR2 is SYDVKM. CDR3 residues: CASSLRTVSSPLHF. CDR3 coding DNA: TGTGCCAGCAGCCTTCGGACAGTTAGCTCACCCCTCCACTTT.

The chain is built from TRBV19 and TRBJ1-4; 9 bases are a match to TRBD1. Germline V gene data show CDR1 as LNHDA and CDR2 as SQIVND (reference sequence). Losses at the gene ends were 6 bases for V and 3 bases for J; bases not matched to a gene: 5. The CDR3 totals 15 residues. This CDR3 reads CASSPDRGPNEKLFF. The CDR3 bases are TGTGCCAGTAGCCCGGACAGGGGCCCTAATGAAAAACTGTTTTTT.

The J gene is TRBJ1-5, the V gene TRBV18, with D possibly matching TRBD1 (5 bases). V lost 5 bases and J lost 5, with 10 bases in between. The CDR3 has 13 residues. The germline V gene encodes CDR1 KGHSH and CDR2 LQKENI. Here the CDR3 reads CASSSLQDQPQHF. For the CDR3, the DNA is TGTGCCAGCTCATCCCTACAGGATCAGCCCCAGCATTTT.

This rearrangement joins TRBV18 to TRBJ1-1, with 7 bases aligning to TRBD1. The J segment lost 7 bases and the V segment lost 3 bases, leaving 5 bases of the junction unmatched. From germline, CDR1 is KGHSH and CDR2 LQKENI. The CDR3 covers 13 residues. For the CDR3, the DNA is TGTGCCAGCTCACCCCGGACAGGACATGAAGCTTTCTTT. Translated, it gives CASSPRTGHEAFF.

This sequence joins TRBV6-5 and TRBJ2-7; D remains unclear. This CDR3 region has 11 residues. V was pared by 6 bases and J by 9 bases, with 12 bases between. Germline lookup yields CDR1 MNHEY and CDR2 SVGAGI. The CDR3 DNA reads as TGTGCCAGCAGAGGCCAGGAAGCGCAGTACTTC. Translating it yields CASRGQEAQYF.